This TCR beta chain was identified in a study of T cell repertoires in cytomegalovirus infection. As for the study in general: Indicated by public TCR beta signatures were CMV infection and matching HLA type.

MiXCR, run by TCRdb on the reads, gives a single entry per CDR3 protein. The data show around 530,000 distinct CDR3 sequences, with around 27% seen just once and over 10% held by the top ten. Study-level points and caveats: The ex vivo response was dominated by HLA-C-restricted CMV-specific TCR beta clonotypes.

Germline V lookup: CDR1 SGHAT, CDR2 FQDESV (reference sequence). The CDR3 is 16 amino acids. Trimming stripped 5 bases from V and 5 bases from J, with 21 bases between. A few counts support this clonotype. Its antigen is not known. The sequence was collected from a human donor in good health (CMV status not recorded). Some clones in this sample may be carry-over from other donors' samples. This chain joins TRBV11-1 and TRBJ2-5; D is tentatively TRBD1 or TRBD2 (5 bases each). The specimen was PBMCs. In DNA form, the CDR3 reads TGTGCCAGCAGCCCGTCTCATCCGGGATGGGGGGAGACCCAGTACTTC. Its protein is CASSPSHPGWGETQYF.